Listed below are T cell receptor beta chains from one sample, sequenced in a study of blood T cell repertoires in COVID-19. Method: immunoSEQ multiplex PCR; TCRdb's copy keeps in-frame clones and lacks some. The sample includes some 80,000 clones, roughly 80% of them seen just once. Sequences were obtained from peripheral blood. The receptor set was obtained from a human donor in a cohort sampled during active COVID-19. The CDR3 runs from the conserved cysteine through the conserved F or W. The D gene is left open where the match is weak. The size of a clone is reported for some rows only, either as once, few or many, or as a class for expanded clones.

>TRBJ2-7|-|TRBV5-5|-|14
CASNSLAGPSEQYF
TGTGCCAGCAACAGCTTGGCTGGGCCCAGCGAGCAGTACTTC
>TRBJ1-1|-|TRBV5-1|-|14
CASSLDEGRTEAFF
TGCGCCAGCAGCTTGGATGAGGGGAGGACTGAAGCTTTCTTT
>TRBJ2-1|once|TRBV6-4|TRBD1|13
CASSGTGSDEQFF
TGTGCCAGCAGCGGGACAGGCAGCGATGAGCAGTTCTTC
>TRBJ1-3|-|TRBV3-1/TRBV3-2|-|14
CASSQGGWGNTIYF
TGTGCCAGCAGCCAAGGGGGCTGGGGAAACACCATATATTTT
>TRBJ2-7|-|TRBV19|TRBD1|12
CASSPGGYEQYF
TGTGCCAGTAGTCCAGGGGGCTACGAGCAGTACTTC
>TRBJ1-2|-|TRBV6-5|TRBD1|13
CATGDRGRSGYTF
TGTGCCACCGGGGACAGGGGGCGATCCGGCTACACCTTC
>TRBJ2-2|-|TRBV11-2|TRBD1|16
CASSRQAGGNTGELFF
TGTGCCAGCAGCCGTCAGGCAGGGGGTAACACCGGGGAGCTGTTTTTT
>TRBJ2-7|-|TRBV13|TRBD1|15
CASSSLQGASYEQYF
TGTGCCAGCAGCTCCCTACAGGGGGCCTCTTACGAGCAGTACTTC
>TRBJ2-1|-|TRBV6-2/TRBV6-3|TRBD2|18
CASSYSSGGARKYNEQFF
TGTGCCAGCAGTTACTCAAGCGGGGGGGCCCGAAAATACAATGAGCAGTTCTTC
>TRBJ1-5|once|TRBV7-2|TRBD1|15
CASSLVTGSNQPQHF
TGTGCCAGCAGCTTAGTGACAGGGAGCAATCAGCCCCAGCATTTT
>TRBJ2-7|-|TRBV2|-|12
CASSLEGYEQYF
TGTGCCAGCAGCCTGGAGGGGTATGAGCAGTACTTC
>TRBJ2-7|-|TRBV19|-|13
CASSQARGYEQYF
TGTGCCAGTAGCCAGGCCAGGGGCTACGAGCAGTACTTC
>TRBJ1-2|-|TRBV10-3|TRBD1|14
CAISADRGLNGYTF
TGTGCCATCAGTGCCGACAGGGGTTTGAATGGCTACACCTTC
>TRBJ2-7|-|TRBV5-6|-|16
CASSSWKGGLIYEQYF
TGTGCCAGCAGTTCCTGGAAGGGGGGGCTAATCTACGAGCAGTACTTC
>TRBJ2-7|-|TRBV6-2/TRBV6-3|-|14
CASSYTGDAYEQYF
TGTGCCAGCAGTTATACAGGAGACGCCTACGAGCAGTACTTC
>TRBJ2-3|-|TRBV5-1|-|12
CASSLDRNTQYF
TGCGCCAGCAGCTTGGACAGGAATACGCAGTATTTT
>TRBJ2-5|-|TRBV6-5|TRBD1|15
CASTSYRGLQETQYF
TGTGCCAGCACTAGTTACAGGGGGTTACAAGAGACCCAGTACTTC
>TRBJ2-1|few|TRBV5-6|TRBD2|14
CASSSGLAGGLTFF
TGTGCCAGCAGCTCGGGACTAGCGGGGGGCCTAACGTTCTTC
>TRBJ1-2|-|TRBV4-2|TRBD1|15
CASSQDRTGGYGYTF
TGTGCCAGCAGCCAAGACAGGACAGGGGGCTATGGCTACACCTTC
>TRBJ2-7|-|TRBV6-2/TRBV6-3|TRBD1|16
CASSPRATGAIGEQYF
TGTGCCAGCAGCCCTCGAGCGACAGGGGCGATCGGCGAGCAGTACTTC
>TRBJ2-3|once|TRBV7-2|-|14
CASSLGLERDTQYF
TGTGCCAGCAGCTTAGGACTAGAACGCGATACGCAGTATTTT
>TRBJ2-6|-|TRBV5-1|TRBD2|17
CASSREGGWSGANVLTF
TGCGCCAGCAGCCGGGAGGGGGGATGGTCTGGGGCCAACGTCCTGACTTTC
>TRBJ2-7|-|TRBV7-2|TRBD2|16
CASSPGGYGGGREQYF
TGTGCCAGCAGCCCCGGCGGTTATGGCGGGGGGCGCGAGCAGTACTTC
>TRBJ2-6|-|TRBV5-5|-|14
CAGAPRAGANVLTF
TGTGCCGGGGCCCCCAGGGCTGGGGCCAACGTCCTGACTTTC
>TRBJ2-7|few|TRBV12-3/TRBV12-4|-|12
CASSLVQYEQYF
TGTGCCAGCAGTTTAGTTCAATACGAGCAGTACTTC
>TRBJ1-1|-|TRBV6-5|-|15
CASSSNGFGGTEAFF
TGTGCCAGCAGTTCCAACGGGTTTGGCGGGACTGAAGCTTTCTTT
>TRBJ2-7|-|TRBV6-2/TRBV6-3|-|14
CASSRTGYSYEQYF
TGTGCCAGCAGCAGAACAGGGTACTCCTACGAGCAGTACTTC
>TRBJ2-7|once|TRBV11-2|TRBD2|19
CASSLDRAFSTGGQNEQYF
TGTGCCAGCAGCTTAGATCGGGCCTTTAGTACGGGGGGGCAGAACGAGCAGTACTTC
>TRBJ1-2|-|TRBV6-6|TRBD1|13
CASSRRGDYGYTF
TGTGCCAGCAGTCGCAGGGGGGACTATGGCTACACCTTC
>TRBJ1-1|few|TRBV2|-|11
CASSGDTEAFF
TGTGCCAGCAGCGGAGACACTGAAGCTTTCTTT
>TRBJ1-4|-|TRBV6-5|-|14
CASSYAYSNEKLFF
TGTGCCAGCAGTTACGCCTACAGTAATGAAAAACTGTTTTTT
>TRBJ2-3|-|TRBV6-5|TRBD2|15
CASSSGTRAPDTQYF
TGTGCCAGCAGTTCCGGGACTAGGGCTCCAGATACGCAGTATTTT
>TRBJ1-2|-|TRBV28|-|13
CASRRTATYGYTF
TGTGCCAGCCGAAGGACAGCAACGTATGGCTACACCTTC